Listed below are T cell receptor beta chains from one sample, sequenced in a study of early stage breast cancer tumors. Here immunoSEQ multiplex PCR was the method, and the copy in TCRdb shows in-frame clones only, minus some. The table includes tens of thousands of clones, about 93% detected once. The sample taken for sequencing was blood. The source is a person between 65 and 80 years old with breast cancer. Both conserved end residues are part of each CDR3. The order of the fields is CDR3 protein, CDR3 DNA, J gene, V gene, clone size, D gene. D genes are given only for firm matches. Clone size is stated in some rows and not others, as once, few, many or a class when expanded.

cdr3_aa: CASSSGFGRDTQYF
cdr3_nt: TGTGCCAGCAGCTCGGGGTTTGGCAGGGATACGCAGTATTTT
j_call: TRBJ2-3
v_call: TRBV7-2
clone_size: -
d_call: -

cdr3_aa: CASRVLAGGPGTQYF
cdr3_nt: TGTGCCAGCAGGGTACTAGCGGGGGGGCCAGGTACGCAGTATTTT
j_call: TRBJ2-3
v_call: TRBV27
clone_size: -
d_call: TRBD2

cdr3_aa: CSVNLQGMNTEAFF
cdr3_nt: TGCAGCGTAAACCTCCAGGGGATGAACACTGAAGCTTTCTTT
j_call: TRBJ1-1
v_call: TRBV29-1
clone_size: -
d_call: -

cdr3_aa: CASTRLNEKLFF
cdr3_nt: TGTGCCAGCACCCGTTTAAATGAAAAACTGTTTTTT
j_call: TRBJ1-4
v_call: TRBV28
clone_size: -
d_call: -

cdr3_aa: CASSQGQGNYGYTF
cdr3_nt: TGTGCCAGCAGCCAGGGACAGGGTAACTATGGCTACACCTTC
j_call: TRBJ1-2
v_call: TRBV6-5
clone_size: -
d_call: TRBD1

cdr3_aa: CASESSRRFEPGYTF
cdr3_nt: TGTGCCAGCGAAAGCTCAAGGCGGTTTGAGCCTGGCTACACCTTC
j_call: TRBJ1-2
v_call: TRBV28
clone_size: -
d_call: -

cdr3_aa: CASSLREGRAPYQPQHF
cdr3_nt: TGTGCCAGCAGCTTAAGGGAGGGGAGGGCCCCCTATCAGCCCCAGCATTTT
j_call: TRBJ1-5
v_call: TRBV7-2
clone_size: -
d_call: -

cdr3_aa: CASRRDRADGYTF
cdr3_nt: TGTGCCAGCAGAAGGGACAGGGCCGACGGCTACACCTTC
j_call: TRBJ1-2
v_call: TRBV13
clone_size: -
d_call: TRBD1

cdr3_aa: CAWSIGDTDTQYF
cdr3_nt: TGTGCCTGGAGTATCGGGGACACAGATACGCAGTATTTT
j_call: TRBJ2-3
v_call: TRBV30
clone_size: -
d_call: -

cdr3_aa: CASNPTGDQPQHF
cdr3_nt: TGTGCCAGCAACCCGACAGGAGATCAGCCCCAGCATTTT
j_call: TRBJ1-5
v_call: TRBV2
clone_size: few
d_call: -

cdr3_aa: CASSLVGTVETQYF
cdr3_nt: TGTGCCAGCAGCTTAGTAGGGACAGTGGAGACCCAGTACTTC
j_call: TRBJ2-5
v_call: TRBV11-2
clone_size: -
d_call: TRBD1

cdr3_aa: CAWSRDEDRLRKGVPNSPLHF
cdr3_nt: TGTGCCTGGAGCCGGGATGAGGACAGGTTAAGAAAAGGTGTTCCTAATTCACCCCTCCACTTT
j_call: TRBJ1-6
v_call: TRBV30
clone_size: -
d_call: TRBD1

cdr3_aa: CASSPYGEQTQYF
cdr3_nt: TGTGCCAGCTCACCATACGGGGAACAGACCCAGTACTTC
j_call: TRBJ2-5
v_call: TRBV18
clone_size: -
d_call: -

cdr3_aa: CASSEWTSGRGETQYF
cdr3_nt: TGCGCCAGCAGTGAGTGGACTAGCGGGAGAGGGGAGACCCAGTACTTC
j_call: TRBJ2-5
v_call: TRBV10-1
clone_size: -
d_call: TRBD2

cdr3_aa: CASTPRLTEAFF
cdr3_nt: TGTGCCAGCACCCCCAGATTAACTGAAGCTTTCTTT
j_call: TRBJ1-1
v_call: TRBV5-6
clone_size: -
d_call: -

cdr3_aa: CSVSGEGAVNYGYTF
cdr3_nt: TGCAGCGTTTCCGGTGAGGGGGCTGTTAACTATGGCTACACCTTC
j_call: TRBJ1-2
v_call: TRBV29-1
clone_size: few
d_call: TRBD1

cdr3_aa: CASSGMTGRGYTF
cdr3_nt: TGTGCCAGCAGCGGCATGACAGGCCGGGGCTACACCTTC
j_call: TRBJ1-2
v_call: TRBV9
clone_size: -
d_call: -

cdr3_aa: CASSTKQAYEQYF
cdr3_nt: TGTGCCAGCAGCACCAAACAGGCCTACGAGCAGTACTTC
j_call: TRBJ2-7
v_call: TRBV7-2
clone_size: -
d_call: -

cdr3_aa: CASSLTFLAGQYF
cdr3_nt: TGTGCCAGCAGCTTAACGTTCCTAGCGGGGCAGTATTTT
j_call: TRBJ2-3
v_call: TRBV7-3
clone_size: -
d_call: TRBD2

cdr3_aa: CASKSVWGQGVQPQHF
cdr3_nt: TGTGCCAGCAAAAGTGTTTGGGGACAGGGGGTTCAGCCCCAGCATTTT
j_call: TRBJ1-5
v_call: TRBV2
clone_size: -
d_call: TRBD1

cdr3_aa: CASSLGWSGEGYEQYF
cdr3_nt: TGTGCCAGCAGCTTGGGATGGTCAGGGGAAGGCTACGAGCAGTACTTC
j_call: TRBJ2-7
v_call: TRBV5-6
clone_size: -
d_call: -

cdr3_aa: CASGTGTGAHYGYTF
cdr3_nt: TGCGCCTCAGGGACCGGGACAGGGGCCCACTATGGCTACACCTTC
j_call: TRBJ1-2
v_call: TRBV27
clone_size: -
d_call: TRBD1

cdr3_aa: CASSPTDRFNGNTIYF
cdr3_nt: TGTGCCAGCAGCCCGACGGACAGGTTCAATGGAAACACCATATATTTT
j_call: TRBJ1-3
v_call: TRBV9
clone_size: -
d_call: TRBD1

cdr3_aa: CASSARTGGYEQYF
cdr3_nt: TGTGCCAGCAGCGCCAGAACGGGGGGCTACGAGCAGTACTTC
j_call: TRBJ2-7
v_call: TRBV9
clone_size: -
d_call: TRBD2

cdr3_aa: CASSLFRQGAGAFF
cdr3_nt: TGTGCCAGCAGTTTATTCCGACAGGGGGCTGGGGCTTTCTTT
j_call: TRBJ1-1
v_call: TRBV27
clone_size: -
d_call: TRBD1

cdr3_aa: CASSLRKASGLETQYF
cdr3_nt: TGTGCCAGCAGCTTAAGGAAGGCCTCAGGGCTCGAGACCCAGTACTTC
j_call: TRBJ2-5
v_call: TRBV7-8
clone_size: once
d_call: -

cdr3_aa: CASSPAGGLQETQYF
cdr3_nt: TGTGCCAGCTCACCCGCAGGGGGTCTGCAAGAGACCCAGTACTTC
j_call: TRBJ2-5
v_call: TRBV18
clone_size: -
d_call: TRBD1